In its sample, the clone carrying this T cell receptor beta chain was seen a few times. The antigen is unknown. The sample comes from a study of T-cell reconstitution after alpha-beta-depleted transplantation in children. The study's findings and limits: After one year, T-cell counts and TCRbeta diversity mostly came from new T cells. Alpha-beta T cells about two months after transplant reportedly derived from several hundred expanded graft clones. Surviving recipient T cells and thymic progenitors produced the high day-60 TCRbeta diversity seen in some patients.

The CDR3 covers 14 residues. J gave up 5 bases and V 1 base, and 2 bases lay outside the gene matches. Germline assignment: CDR1 SEHNR and CDR2 FQNEAQ (reference sequence). Preparing the TCRbeta library involved the use of unique molecular identifiers. TCRdb reanalysed the PCR reads using MiXCR and keeps one entry per CDR3 protein. The table records tens of thousands of distinct CDR3 sequences, less than 20% of them present only once. The receptor comes from a male patient aged 2 to 10 who had a stem cell transplant for acute lymphoblastic leukemia, so the T cells may come from the graft donor. V is TRBV7-9 and J is TRBJ2-7, with TRBD1 identical over 10 bases. The source was PBMCs, mostly from graft donor cells, collected 180 days after TCRalphabeta/CD19-depleted stem cell transplant. The CDR3 DNA follows: TGTGCCAGCAGCTTAGTAGGGACAGGGGACGAGCAGTACTTC. It codes for CASSLVGTGDEQYF.